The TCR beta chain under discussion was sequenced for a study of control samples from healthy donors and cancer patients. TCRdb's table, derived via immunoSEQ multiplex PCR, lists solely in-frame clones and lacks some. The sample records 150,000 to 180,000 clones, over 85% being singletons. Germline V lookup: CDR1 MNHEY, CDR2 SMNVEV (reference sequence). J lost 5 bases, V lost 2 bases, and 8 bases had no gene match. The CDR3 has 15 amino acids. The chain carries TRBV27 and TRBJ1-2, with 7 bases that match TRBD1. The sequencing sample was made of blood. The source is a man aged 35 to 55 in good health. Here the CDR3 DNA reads TGTGCCAGCAGTTTAGCCGGGACAGCATCGTATGGCTACACCTTC. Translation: CASSLAGTASYGYTF.